Listed below are T cell receptor beta chains from one sample, sequenced in a study of identical twins. TCRdb reprocessed the 5' RACE reads with MiXCR, giving one entry per CDR3 protein. The sample has approximately 300,000 distinct CDR3 sequences, roughly 10% seen once. A further study also used this sample, focusing on yellow fever vaccine responses in identical twins.

Sequencing was carried out using CD8+ T cells sorted from blood. These TCRs come from a woman between 18 and 29 years old in good health. The CDR3 runs from the conserved cysteine through the conserved F or W. D genes are given only for firm matches. Clone size, where shown, is once, few, many, or a class for clones that have expanded.

J | V | D | size | CDR3 | DNA
TRBJ2-7 | TRBV9 | . | . | CASSPRVGTYEQYF | TGTGCCAGCAGCCCTCGGGTGGGGACCTACGAGCAGTACTTC
TRBJ2-7 | TRBV11-3 | . | many | CASSLTISYEQYF | TGTGCCAGCAGCTTAACCATCTCCTACGAGCAGTACTTC
TRBJ2-1 | TRBV7-9 | TRBD1 | . | CASSFGTGTYNEQFF | TGTGCCAGCAGCTTTGGGACAGGGACCTACAATGAGCAGTTCTTC
TRBJ2-7 | TRBV27 | . | many | CASTFKVGGYEQYF | TGTGCCAGCACCTTTAAGGTGGGGGGCTACGAGCAGTACTTC
TRBJ2-1 | TRBV7-3 | . | few | CASSLTRGSSYNEQFF | TGTGCCAGCAGCTTAACGAGGGGGAGCTCCTACAATGAGCAGTTCTTC
TRBJ1-4 | TRBV13 | TRBD1 | . | CASSIQGAVYEKLFF | TGTGCCAGCAGCATACAGGGGGCGGTGTATGAAAAACTGTTTTTT
TRBJ1-6 | TRBV4-1 | . | . | CASSQGAGANSPLHF | TGCGCCAGCAGCCAAGGGGCAGGGGCTAATTCACCCCTCCACTTT
TRBJ2-2 | TRBV20-1 | . | few | CSAISRPSTGELFF | TGCAGTGCTATTAGTAGGCCGAGCACCGGGGAGCTGTTTTTT
TRBJ1-1 | TRBV4-3 | . | few | CASSPGGADTEAFF | TGCGCCAGCAGCCCCGGGGGGGCCGACACTGAAGCTTTCTTT
TRBJ2-3 | TRBV5-1 | TRBD2 | many | CASSLAGVTSGGTDTQYF | TGCGCCAGCAGCTTGGCAGGTGTGACTAGCGGGGGAACAGATACGCAGTATTTT
TRBJ2-7 | TRBV14 | . | . | CASSQFPGGGEQYF | TGTGCCAGCAGCCAGTTCCCCGGAGGGGGCGAGCAGTACTTC
TRBJ1-2 | TRBV29-1 | TRBD1 | many | CSVLTGGHGYTF | TGCAGCGTCCTTACAGGGGGACATGGCTACACCTTC
TRBJ2-7 | TRBV7-8 | TRBD1 | . | CASSPVGETGKTYEQYF | TGTGCCAGCAGCCCAGTGGGGGAGACAGGGAAGACCTACGAGCAGTACTTC
TRBJ2-2 | TRBV6-6 | . | many | CASSYSTGELFF | TGTGCCAGCAGTTACTCCACCGGGGAGCTGTTTTTT
TRBJ1-4 | TRBV4-3 | . | many | CASSQDRGENEKLFF | TGCGCCAGCAGCCAAGATCGAGGGGAAAATGAAAAACTGTTTTTT
TRBJ2-2 | TRBV6-1 | . | . | CASRPRDGTGELFF | TGTGCCAGCAGACCCAGGGATGGCACCGGGGAGCTGTTTTTT
TRBJ2-1 | TRBV4-3 | TRBD2 | many | CASSQDRGGPEQFF | TGCGCCAGCAGCCAAGATCGGGGGGGCCCTGAGCAGTTCTTC
TRBJ2-3 | TRBV12-3/TRBV12-4 | . | . | CASTTPRSDTQYF | TGTGCCAGCACCACTCCTCGATCCGATACGCAGTATTTT
TRBJ2-7 | TRBV5-6 | . | many | CASSSPGRSYEQYF | TGTGCCAGCAGCTCCCCCGGTCGCTCCTACGAGCAGTACTTC
TRBJ2-1 | TRBV20-1 | TRBD2 | few | CSASALAAYEQFF | TGCAGTGCTAGTGCGCTAGCGGCATATGAGCAGTTCTTC
TRBJ1-1 | TRBV9 | . | many | CASSVDPGRRTEAFF | TGTGCCAGCAGCGTAGATCCGGGGCGGAGGACTGAAGCTTTCTTT
TRBJ2-7 | TRBV3-1 | . | few | CASSWTRSYEQYF | TGTGCCAGCAGCTGGACGAGATCCTACGAGCAGTACTTC
TRBJ2-7 | TRBV7-2 | . | . | CASSLWGKTYEQYF | TGTGCCAGCAGCTTATGGGGGAAGACCTACGAGCAGTACTTC
TRBJ2-1 | TRBV5-6 | . | few | CASSLEGGMLPYNEQFF | TGTGCCAGCAGCTTAGAGGGGGGTATGCTACCCTACAATGAGCAGTTCTTC
TRBJ2-5 | TRBV6-1 | TRBD2 | many | CASSPIQSGGGETQYF | TGTGCCAGCAGCCCCATACAATCGGGGGGAGGGGAGACCCAGTACTTC
TRBJ1-6 | TRBV10-3 | . | many | CAISEERHSPLHF | TGTGCCATCAGTGAGGAGAGACATTCACCCCTCCACTTT
TRBJ1-5 | TRBV12-3/TRBV12-4 | TRBD1 | . | CASRGTDVRQPQHF | TGTGCCAGCAGGGGGACAGACGTTCGTCAGCCCCAGCATTTT
TRBJ1-2 | TRBV28 | TRBD1 | . | CASSAGQGPLYGYTF | TGTGCCAGCAGTGCGGGACAGGGGCCCCTTTATGGCTACACCTTC
TRBJ2-1 | TRBV11-2 | . | few | CASSFWARSDNEQFF | TGTGCCAGCAGCTTTTGGGCCCGCAGCGACAATGAGCAGTTCTTC